The rows below give T cell receptor beta chains drawn from one sample of a study of blood T cell repertoires in COVID-19. TCRdb keeps only in-frame clones here, not all; method: immunoSEQ multiplex PCR. The table includes over 90,000 clones, approximately 80% detected once. The sample was peripheral blood. These receptor sequences come from a man older than 75 with COVID-19, enrolled during active disease. The CDR3 runs from the conserved cysteine through the conserved F or W. The D gene is left open where the match is weak. Clone size is given for some rows only: seen once, a few or many times, or a class if the clone is expanded.

clone size	V gene	J gene	D gene	CDR3 DNA	CDR3 protein
.	TRBV7-2	TRBJ2-7	.	TGTGCCAGCAGCTTATCTGGCTCCTCCTACGAGCAGTACTTC	CASSLSGSSYEQYF
.	TRBV6-5	TRBJ2-6	.	TGTGCCAGCAGTCCCCGGGGCTCTGGGGCCAACGTCCTGACTTTC	CASSPRGSGANVLTF
few	TRBV2	TRBJ1-1	.	TGTGCCAGCAGTGACTTAGAGGGCACTGAAGCTTTCTTT	CASSDLEGTEAFF
.	TRBV11-2	TRBJ1-1	.	TGTGCCAGCAGCCCGAGGCGGGCTACGACTGAAGCTTTCTTT	CASSPRRATTEAFF
.	TRBV27	TRBJ1-1	TRBD1	TGTGCCAGCCTACCCGCGGGACAGCTTGAAGCTTTCTTT	CASLPAGQLEAFF
.	TRBV25-1	TRBJ1-1	.	TGTGCCAGCAGTGAAACTTGGGGGGAGAACACTGAAGCTTTCTTT	CASSETWGENTEAFF
.	TRBV6-5	TRBJ1-4	.	TGTGCCAGCAGCCTAGTTGCAACTAATGAAAAACTGTTTTTT	CASSLVATNEKLFF
.	TRBV2	TRBJ2-7	.	TGTGCCGGGGCTCTTCCTAATTACGAGCAGTACTTC	CAGALPNYEQYF
.	TRBV10-3	TRBJ2-3	TRBD1	TGTGCCAGGTGGACAGGGAGAATCACAGATACGCAGTATTTT	CARWTGRITDTQYF
.	TRBV2	TRBJ2-2	.	TGTGCCAGCAGTGAAGGGGCGTGGGGGGAGCTGTTTTTT	CASSEGAWGELFF
.	TRBV5-6	TRBJ2-7	.	TGTGCCAGCAGCTTGGTGGGACACGCCTACGAGCAGTACTTC	CASSLVGHAYEQYF
.	TRBV2	TRBJ1-6	.	TGTGCCAGCATTCAGGGAAATTCACCCCTCCACTTT	CASIQGNSPLHF
.	TRBV19	TRBJ1-4	TRBD1	TGTGCCCCAAGGGGACAGAATAATGAAAAACTGTTTTTT	CAPRGQNNEKLFF
.	TRBV30	TRBJ2-1	.	TGTGCCTGGAGTGTAGGCTTAGCGGCTTACAATGAGCAGTTCTTC	CAWSVGLAAYNEQFF
.	TRBV5-1	TRBJ2-3	.	TGCGCCAGCAGCTTACTGTCTAGCGGCACAGATACGCAGTATTTT	CASSLLSSGTDTQYF
.	TRBV6-2/TRBV6-3	TRBJ1-2	.	TGTGCCAGCAGTGCCGGCGGGCCCCGCCGCGGCTACACCTTC	CASSAGGPRRGYTF
once	TRBV30	TRBJ2-6	.	TGTGCCTGGAGTCACAAAGGGGGTACTGGGGCCAACGTCCTGACTTTC	CAWSHKGGTGANVLTF
once	TRBV11-2	TRBJ2-5	TRBD2	TGTGCCAGCGCGCCTACTAGCGGTGGGGAAGAGACCCAGTACTTC	CASAPTSGGEETQYF
once	TRBV2	TRBJ2-3	.	TGTGCCAGCAGCCCGGGACAAACCACAGATACGCAGTATTTT	CASSPGQTTDTQYF
few	TRBV6-4	TRBJ1-6	.	TGTGCCAGCAGGGACAGTCAGTATAATTCACCCCTCCACTTT	CASRDSQYNSPLHF
.	TRBV3-1/TRBV3-2	TRBJ2-4	.	TGTGCCAGCAGCCCGCCGGGGATGAACATTCAGTACTTC	CASSPPGMNIQYF
few	TRBV3-1/TRBV3-2	TRBJ1-5	.	TGTGCCAGCAGTCTAGGGACAAACAATCAGCCCCAGCATTTT	CASSLGTNNQPQHF
.	TRBV7-3	TRBJ1-2	TRBD1	TGTGCCAGCAGCTTATTCGGACAGGGGAACTATGGCTACACCTTC	CASSLFGQGNYGYTF
.	TRBV6-5	TRBJ1-6	.	TGTGCCAGCAGCCGCCCCGGGGGTCGGGATTCACCCCTCCACTTT	CASSRPGGRDSPLHF
.	TRBV9	TRBJ1-2	.	TGTGCCAGCAGCTCCGACAGGCAGAATGGCTACACCTTC	CASSSDRQNGYTF
.	TRBV7-2	TRBJ2-7	.	TGTGCCAGCAGCTCCGGGGGAAGACTAGACTCTCCGTACTTC	CASSSGGRLDSPYF
.	TRBV14	TRBJ2-3	.	TGTGCCAGCAGCCAAGAGGTTAGCGGAATCACAGATACGCAGTATTTT	CASSQEVSGITDTQYF
.	TRBV4-3	TRBJ1-5	.	TGCGCCAGCAGCCAGGCGACAGACAGCCAGCCCCAGCATTTT	CASSQATDSQPQHF
few	TRBV9	TRBJ1-5	.	TGTGCCAGCAGCCGTGACAGTAATCAGCCCCAGCATTTT	CASSRDSNQPQHF
.	TRBV4-1	TRBJ2-5	.	TGCGCCAGCAGCCAAGACTGGGCGGGTAGCGAAAGAAAAAGACAAGAGACCCAGTACTTC	CASSQDWAGSERKRQETQYF
.	TRBV12-5	TRBJ2-1	.	TGTGCTAGTGGTTTGGTATTATTTCCCCGGGGGGCTAGAGACTCCTACAATGAGCAGTTCTTC	CASGLVLFPRGARDSYNEQFF
once	TRBV27	TRBJ2-2	.	TGTGCCAGCAGTTTTCGATTCGGTACCGGGGAGCTGTTTTTT	CASSFRFGTGELFF
.	TRBV5-1	TRBJ2-1	TRBD2	TGCGCCAGCAGCTCGTCCGGCGGGGGAGCCTACAATGAGCAGTTCTTC	CASSSSGGGAYNEQFF
.	TRBV21-1	TRBJ2-1	.	TGTGCCAGCAAGGAGGGACTTCGTTACGATGAGCAGTTCTTC	CASKEGLRYDEQFF
once	TRBV19	TRBJ2-4	TRBD2	TGTGCCAGTAGTATATGGACGGGAGGGGCCAAAAACATTCAGTACTTC	CASSIWTGGAKNIQYF
.	TRBV10-2	TRBJ2-1	TRBD2	TGCGCCAGCAGTGATGGACTAGGCAGTTCCTACAATGAGCAGTTCTTC	CASSDGLGSSYNEQFF
.	TRBV5-1	TRBJ1-3	TRBD1	TGCGCCAGCAGCTTTGACAGGGGTGGAAACACCATATATTTT	CASSFDRGGNTIYF
.	TRBV7-2	TRBJ2-5	.	TGTGCCAGCAGCTTAGTGCAGGGTTTGGGGGAGACCCAGTACTTC	CASSLVQGLGETQYF
.	TRBV3-1/TRBV3-2	TRBJ2-7	.	TGTGCCAGCAGCCAAGGCAACAGGGTCTACGAGCAGTACTTC	CASSQGNRVYEQYF
.	TRBV9	TRBJ2-7	TRBD1	TGTGCCAGCAGCGAGGGGACAGGGGACTACGAGCAGTACTTC	CASSEGTGDYEQYF
.	TRBV5-1	TRBJ2-2	.	TGCGCCAGCAGCCTGTCTAGCGACCGAACCGGGGAGCTGTTTTTT	CASSLSSDRTGELFF
.	TRBV5-1	TRBJ1-6	TRBD1	TGCGCCAGCAGCTCCCAAGGACAGGAGAATTCACCCCTCCACTTT	CASSSQGQENSPLHF
.	TRBV30	TRBJ1-5	.	TGTGCCTGGAGTGTTCTCGGGGGAGGGGATCAGCCCCAGCATTTT	CAWSVLGGGDQPQHF